This T cell receptor beta chain was profiled in a study of technical replicates of blood from four donors. Measured with immunoSEQ multiplex PCR; TCRdb has only the in-frame clones, and not every one. The sample consists of about 93,000 clones, 95% of them appearing once. In germline, CDR1 is SEHNR, CDR2 FQNEAQ (reference sequence). Trimming cost V 5 bases and J 2 bases, with 19 bases left between them. The CDR3 runs to 16 residues. This receptor was taken from a human donor in good health. This chain connects TRBV7-9 to TRBJ2-7; D ambiguous. The source material was T cells isolated from PBMCs. CDR3 amino acids: CASSPLLDMFTYEQYF. CDR3 coding DNA: TGTGCCAGCAGCCCCCTGCTTGACATGTTTACCTACGAGCAGTACTTC.